One and the same sample provided the 14 T cell receptor beta chains below, sequenced in a study of cytomegalovirus exposure and HLA in healthy donors (dated by TCRdb to 2016 to 2017). Receptor amplification or capture employed the immunoSEQ multiplex PCR assay. The multiplex PCR relied on a mix of 60 forward primers for TCR Vbeta segments and 13 reverse primers for TCR Jbeta segments. In TCRdb, the immuneACCESS table is reduced to in-frame sequences with V and J assigned. These tables do not hold every clone; where another copy was compared, an unresolved V gene accounts for under half, and the others remain unexplained. The sample includes roughly 180,000 clones, with roughly 84% observed a single time. Clones ranked in the top ten supply approximately 0.26% of the sample. The sample taken for sequencing was PBMCs. The receptor set was obtained from a boy aged 10-17 years in good health and CMV-seronegative.

V and J are TRBV7-2 and TRBJ2-7, with 10 positions matching TRBD2. Unmatched junction bases numbered 14, after V lost 3 bases and J lost 6 bases. The CDR3 is 17 residues long. Germline CDR1 is SGHTA and CDR2 is FQGNSA. CDR3: CASSLISSGSWGSEQYF. The DNA for the CDR3 is TGTGCCAGCAGCTTGATTTCTAGCGGGAGCTGGGGCTCCGAGCAGTACTTC.

The chain has TRBV28 and TRBJ2-7; the match to TRBD1 covers 12 bases. The J segment lost 3 bases and the V segment lost 6 bases, leaving 6 bases of the junction unmatched. This CDR3 contains 15 residues. Germline CDR1 and CDR2: MDHEN and SYDVKM. Written as DNA, the CDR3 is TGTGCCAGCAGAGGGGGACAGGGGGCCATCTACGAGCAGTACTTC. It encodes CASRGGQGAIYEQYF.

The chain combines TRBV19 with TRBJ1-5, with unresolved D. CDR3 size: 15 residues. The germline gives CDR1 LNHDA, CDR2 SQIVND (reference sequence). V gave up 0 bases and J gave up 3 bases, with 9 bases separating them. In DNA, the CDR3 is TGTGCCAGTAGTATAGACCCCGGGAACAATCAGCCCCAGCATTTT. Amino acids: CASSIDPGNNQPQHF.

This clone was observed a single time. The CDR3 DNA is TGTGCCAGCTCGGGGGTCTTACGCAATCAGCCCCAGCATTTT. It yields the protein CASSGVLRNQPQHF. The chain recombines TRBV5-8 with TRBJ1-5, with D possibly TRBD1 on 5 matching bases. The length of the CDR3 is 14 residues. Germline V gives CDR1 SGHTS, CDR2 YDEGEE. V was trimmed by 7 bases and J by 2 bases, leaving 13 bases between them.

The V and J genes are TRBV5-1 and TRBJ1-2, with D unclear. Per germline, CDR1 SGHRS and CDR2 YFSETQ. This CDR3 has 14 amino acids. V lost 6 bases and J 4 bases, leaving 16 bases between the germline ends. The chain's CDR3 is CASKKEDFVYGYTF. CDR3 coding DNA: TGCGCCAGCAAGAAGGAGGATTTTGTCTATGGCTACACCTTC.

The chain combines TRBV28 with TRBJ1-1; 7 bases are shared with TRBD1. The germline V gene encodes CDR1 MDHEN and CDR2 SYDVKM. The CDR3 contains 13 residues. The junction had 5 bases not matched to a gene; V was cut back by 2 bases and J by 8 bases. The CDR3 sequence: CASSLQGVGEAFF. CDR3 sequence (DNA): TGTGCCAGCAGTTTACAGGGGGTAGGGGAAGCTTTCTTT.

This chain links TRBV5-4 with TRBJ1-2; D is unresolved. Germline CDR1 reads SGHNT; CDR2 reads YYREEE (reference sequence). The CDR3 length is 14 residues. V lost 0 bases to trimming and J lost 9 bases, with 15 bases between them. CDR3 in amino acids: CASSLVGGNKCYTF. The CDR3 DNA reads as TGTGCCAGCAGCTTGGTGGGCGGGAACAAGTGCTACACCTTC.

The chain is built from TRBV18 and TRBJ1-2, with TRBD1 matching 7 bases. Germline V gene sequence: CDR1 KGHSH, CDR2 LQKENI. With V trimmed by 3 bases and J by 2 bases, 3 bases remained unmatched. This CDR3 is built from 14 residues. The CDR3 nucleotides read TGTGCCAGCTCACCTAAGGGACAGAACTATGGCTACACCTTC. It yields the protein CASSPKGQNYGYTF.

The rearrangement uses TRBV6-5 and TRBJ1-6, with 7 bases fitting TRBD1. Trimming cost V 8 bases and J 6 bases; bases outside gene matches: 4. The germline V gene encodes CDR1 MNHEY and CDR2 SVGAGI. This CDR3 is built from 13 residues. For the CDR3, the DNA is TGTGCCAGCGGTCACAGGGGTAATTCACCCCTCCACTTT. This gives the protein CASGHRGNSPLHF.

The chain employs TRBV7-9 and TRBJ1-3, with TRBD1 as a possible D gene (6 bases). Trimming stripped 6 bases from V and 4 bases from J, with 19 bases between. Per the germline V gene, CDR1 is SEHNR and CDR2 is FQNEAQ (reference sequence). The CDR3 totals 16 residues. The CDR3 bases are TGTGCCAGCAGTCATAGGGCGGGGGGGCGAGGAAACACCATATATTTT. It yields the protein CASSHRAGGRGNTIYF.

This clone showed up just a few times. This chain links TRBV11-3 with TRBJ2-7, with 7 bases identical to TRBD1. This CDR3 has 10 residues. Germline CDR1 is SGHNT and CDR2 is YENEEA. J lost 13 bases, V lost 8 bases, and 8 bases had no gene match. The DNA of the CDR3 is TGTGCCAGCCCACGGGACAGAGCTTACTTC. It codes for CASPRDRAYF.

This chain joins TRBV6-5 and TRBJ1-2; no clear D gene. In germline, CDR1 is MNHEY, CDR2 SVGAGI. CDR3 length equals 14 residues. V was trimmed by 0 bases and J by 5 bases, leaving 10 bases between them. DNA of the CDR3: TGTGCCAGCAGTTACTCCCATACATATTATGGCTACACCTTC. This encodes CASSYSHTYYGYTF.

The chain recombines TRBV5-6 with TRBJ2-7; D gene ambiguous. Germline V gene data show CDR1 as SGHDT and CDR2 as YYEEEE. V lost 2 bases, J lost 4 bases, and 10 bases lay in between. CDR3 length equals 13 residues. In nucleotides, the CDR3 is TGTGCCAGCAGCTTTACAGTTACTTACGAGCAGTACTTC. Translation gives CASSFTVTYEQYF.

The rearrangement links TRBV6-1 to TRBJ2-3, with 10 bases fitting TRBD2. CDR1 and CDR2 (germline): MNHNS, SASEGT. With V trimmed by 0 bases and J by 4 bases, 1 base remained unmatched. This CDR3 is 15 amino acids long. The CDR3 bases are TGTGCCAGCAGTGAAGCTAGCGGGGGGCCAGATACGCAGTATTTT. It yields the protein CASSEASGGPDTQYF.